A single sample is the source of the 22 T cell receptor beta chains below, sequenced in a study of response to subunit inactivated influenza vaccine. TCRdb re-derived calls from the RT-PCR reads in MiXCR, one entry per CDR3 protein. This table holds hundreds of thousands of distinct CDR3 sequences, about a sixth found once. Sample: PBMCs from blood, taken about 11 days after vaccination. Source of these receptors: a man aged 45-65 years who received an inactivated influenza vaccine.

To note about this clonotype: One end of the junction fails to match germline, which may point to a read error. The chain carries TRBV7-9 and TRBJ1-1; perhaps TRBD1 as D (5 bases). Germline V gene lookup returns CDR1 SEHNR and CDR2 FQNEAQ (reference sequence). The length of the CDR3 is 12 residues. CDR3 sequence (DNA): TGTGCCGGCAGCCTGGGACGAACTGAAGCTTTCTTT. Its protein is CAGSLGRTEAFF. Full variable domain (rest looked up from reference TRBV7-9 and TRBJ1-1): DTGVSQNPRHKITKRGQNVTFRCDPISEHNRLYWYRQTLGQGPEFLTYFQNEAQLEKSRLLSDRFSAERPKGSFSTLEIQRTEQGDSAMYLCAGSLGRTEAFFGQGTRLTVV.

This chain joins TRBV7-9 and TRBJ2-3; no firm D call. The CDR3 has 13 amino acids. Germline CDR1 reads SEHNR; CDR2 reads FQNEAQ (reference sequence). V was shortened by 5 bases and J by 2 bases, with 8 bases between the two germline ends. The CDR3 nucleotides are TGTGCCAGCAGCCCGAAAGTCACAGATACGCAGTATTTT. As protein: CASSPKVTDTQYF.

This clonotype was counted between two and nine times. V usage is TRBV6-2 or TRBV6-3 and J usage is TRBJ2-2; a weak D match, TRBD1 (5 bases). V was pared by 6 bases and J by 7 bases, with 12 bases between. This CDR3 contains 13 residues. The V gene's germline CDR1 is MNHEY and CDR2 SVGEGT. The CDR3 DNA reads TGTGCCAGCAGAGACATAACAGGCGGGGAGCTGTTTTTT. It codes for CASRDITGGELFF.

In this sample, this clonotype turned up a few times. The rearrangement joins TRBV7-9 to TRBJ2-3; 9 bases agree with TRBD1. The CDR3 sequence is 16 residues long. The V and J ends lost 1 base and 4 bases, in that order; junction bases with no gene match: 6. The germline V gene has CDR1 SEHNR and CDR2 FQNEAQ (reference sequence). In DNA form, the CDR3 reads TGTGCCAGCAGCTTAGGGGGACAGGGTCGATCAGATACGCAGTATTTT. Amino acids: CASSLGGQGRSDTQYF.

This clonotype occurred many times. The V call is TRBV7-2, the J call TRBJ2-2; either TRBD1 or TRBD2 may fit D (5 bases each). CDR1 and CDR2 from the germline V gene are SGHTA and FQGNSA. Trimming cost V 3 bases and J 5 bases, with 13 bases left between them. There are 15 residues in the CDR3. CDR3 DNA sequence: TGTGCCAGCAGCTTTGAGAGGGGCGTGACCGGGGAGCTGTTTTTT. Translated: CASSFERGVTGELFF.

This clonotype came up a few times. The genes are TRBV7-2 and TRBJ2-2; D perhaps matches TRBD1 (8 bases). This CDR3 contains 15 residues. V was pared by 6 bases and J by 6 bases, with 17 bases between. CDR1 SGHTA and CDR2 FQGNSA come from the germline V gene. The CDR3 region is CASSTGGAFSGELFF. CDR3 nucleotide sequence: TGTGCCAGCAGTACAGGGGGGGCATTTTCCGGGGAGCTGTTTTTT.

The chain combines TRBV10-3 with TRBJ2-5; 9 nucleotides line up with TRBD2. The J segment lost 5 bases and the V segment lost 0 bases, leaving 7 bases of the junction unmatched. CDR3 length equals 16 residues. Germline values: CDR1 ENHRY, CDR2 SYGVKD. CDR3 coding DNA: TGTGCCATCAGTGAGTCGAGCCTAGCGGGAAGGGAGACCCAGTACTTC. This encodes CAISESSLAGRETQYF.

This clonotype has a count of ten or more. The chain combines TRBV5-1 with TRBJ2-5; the D is unclear. Trimming cost V 0 bases and J 0 bases, with 0 bases left between them. The CDR3 runs to 12 residues. CDR1 is SGHRS and CDR2 is YFSETQ in the germline V gene. DNA of the CDR3: TGCGCCAGCAGCTTGGACCAAGAGACCCAGTACTTC. This translates into CASSLDQETQYF.

This clonotype was observed a few times. The chain uses TRBV12-3 or TRBV12-4 and TRBJ1-6; no reliable D call. Trimming stripped 6 bases from V and 4 bases from J, with 7 bases between. CDR3 size: 13 residues. The CDR3: CASRVGYNSPLHF. CDR3 DNA: TGTGCCAGCAGAGTTGGATATAATTCACCCCTCCACTTT.

The chain has TRBV7-2 and TRBJ2-5, with a weak D call TRBD2 (7 bases). This CDR3 has 16 residues. Trimming pared 1 base from V and 4 bases from J, leaving 16 bases between. Germline assignment: CDR1 SGHTA and CDR2 FQGNSA. The CDR3 DNA reads TGTGCCAGCAGCTTAGTTTCGGGGGGCAGGAGAGAGACCCAGTACTTC. Protein sequence: CASSLVSGGRRETQYF.

CDR3 sequence reads: CASRPGLASETQYF. CDR3 nucleotide sequence: TGTGCCAGCAGGCCGGGACTAGCGTCGGAGACCCAGTACTTC. The chain links TRBV7-2 to TRBJ2-5; 10 bases fit TRBD2. V trimming: 6 bases; J trimming: 5 bases; junction bases outside the gene matches: 6. In germline, CDR1 is SGHTA, CDR2 FQGNSA. The CDR3 loop spans 14 amino acids.

As regards this clonotype: Compared with germline, one end of the junction differs, possibly owing to a read error. The chain couples TRBV20-1 to TRBJ2-7; possibly TRBD1 for D (6 bases). The CDR3 totals 15 residues. CDR1 and CDR2 from the germline V gene are DFQATT and SNEGSKA (reference sequence). In nucleotides, the CDR3 is TGCTGTGCTAGAGATCGGCACAGGGAATCCTACGAGCAGTACTTC. It codes for CCARDRHRESYEQYF.

In its sample, this clonotype was seen a few times. The chain carries TRBV5-6 and TRBJ2-6, with D perhaps TRBD1 or TRBD2 (5 bases each). Trimming stripped 4 bases from V and 0 bases from J, with 14 bases between. There are 17 residues in the CDR3. Per the germline V gene, CDR1 is SGHDT and CDR2 is YYEEEE. The CDR3 region is CASSPWGRSSGANVLTF. Written as DNA, the CDR3 is TGTGCCAGCAGCCCGTGGGGACGTTCCTCTGGGGCCAACGTCCTGACTTTC.

This clonotype was found a few times. The chain couples TRBV28 to TRBJ1-2; D is undetermined. Germline CDR1 MDHEN, CDR2 SYDVKM. There are 15 residues in the CDR3. The V end lost 0 bases, the J end lost 1 base, and 9 bases lay between the germline ends. The CDR3 protein is CASSLWEDLNYGYTF. The CDR3, as DNA: TGTGCCAGCAGTTTATGGGAGGACCTTAACTATGGCTACACCTTC.

This clonotype occurred a few times. This chain links TRBV2 with TRBJ2-5, with D possibly TRBD2 on 5 matching bases. From germline, CDR1 is SNHLY and CDR2 FYNNEI. V lost 5 bases and J lost 3, with 10 bases in between. The CDR3 loop spans 13 amino acids. The DNA for the CDR3 is TGTGCCAGCAGTCTGACGACTAAAGAGACCCAGTACTTC. As protein: CASSLTTKETQYF.

This clonotype was counted between two and nine times. The CDR3 bases are TGTGCCAGCAGCCAATCCGGGGGGGGGAATGAGCAGTTCTTC. Translating gives CASSQSGGGNEQFF. The V call is TRBV3-1, the J call TRBJ2-1; TRBD2 matches 8 bases. CDR1 is LGHDT, CDR2 YNNKEL, per germline (reference sequence). The V and J ends lost 2 bases and 7 bases, in that order; junction bases with no gene match: 4. This CDR3 comprises 14 residues.

V usage is TRBV6-2 or TRBV6-3 and J usage is TRBJ1-1, with TRBD1 matching over 8 bases. Germline V lookup: CDR1 MNHEY, CDR2 SVGEGT. The CDR3 has 15 amino acids. V shed 7 bases, J shed 3 bases, and the junction held 10 bases outside the gene matches. The CDR3 coding sequence is TGTGCCAGCACCCAGGGGGCAGATTTGTACACTGAAGCTTTCTTT. Protein sequence: CASTQGADLYTEAFF.

The CDR3 DNA reads as TGTGCCAGCAGCTTTCGGGACTCCAGCTCCTACGAGCAGTACTTC. It specifies CASSFRDSSSYEQYF. The chain employs TRBV7-6 and TRBJ2-7; a weak D match, TRBD2 (6 bases). The CDR3 loop spans 15 amino acids. Germline V CDR1 and CDR2: SGHVS, FNYEAQ. Trimming cost V 3 bases and J 0 bases, with 12 bases left between them.

J is TRBJ2-1 and V is TRBV11-2; D remains ambiguous. The germline V and J ends were trimmed by 2 bases and 2 bases, with 7 bases remaining between them. From germline, CDR1 is SGHAT and CDR2 FQNNGV. This CDR3 has 14 amino acids. The CDR3 protein is CASSLTVAYNEQFF. CDR3 DNA: TGTGCCAGCAGCTTAACAGTCGCCTACAATGAGCAGTTCTTC.

This clonotype has a handful of counts. The rearrangement links TRBV30 to TRBJ1-6; TRBD1 is a possible D gene (5 bases). Germline loops: CDR1 GTSNPN, CDR2 SVGIG (reference sequence). The V gene lost 0 bases and the J gene lost 9 bases, with 12 bases spanning the gap. The CDR3 totals 14 residues. CDR3 sequence reads: CAWSVGTEGSPLHF. For the CDR3, the DNA is TGTGCCTGGAGTGTGGGGACTGAGGGTTCACCCCTCCACTTT.

The J gene is TRBJ1-5, the V gene TRBV6-5; D gene unclear. The CDR3 consists of 15 residues. Between the trimmed V and J ends, which lost 0 bases and 2 bases, there was a span of 8 bases. Germline assignment: CDR1 MNHEY and CDR2 SVGAGI. CDR3 in amino acids: CASSYSMGGNQPQHF. CDR3 nucleotide sequence: TGTGCCAGCAGTTACTCGATGGGAGGCAATCAGCCCCAGCATTTT.

The CDR3 sequence is CASSYLGQNTGELFF. In nucleotides, the CDR3 is TGTGCCAGCAGTTACTTAGGCCAGAACACCGGGGAGCTGTTTTTT. The V gene is TRBV6-5, the J gene TRBJ2-2; D call uncertain. Trimming shortened V by 1 base and J by 1 base, and 7 bases separated the two germline ends. The germline CDR1 and CDR2 sequences are MNHEY and SVGAGI. The CDR3 is made up of 15 amino acids.